This T cell receptor (beta chain) was recovered during a study of T cell responses to AZD1222 COVID-19 vaccine (dated by TCRdb to the early 2020s). Concerning the study at large: TCR sequencing was performed for over 230 trial participants, of whom about 200 were given two doses of AZD1222 and around 25 were given two doses of MenACWY control vaccine. Enrollment into the trials was organized by age into subgroups of 18-55, 56-69 and 70-plus years, and those subgroups contained roughly 140, 27 and 60 TCR-sequenced participants, respectively. Overall results and qualifications from the work: The whole spike protein was spanned by vaccine-associated CD4 TCRs, and dominant responses were seen in regions 160-218 and 743-854. Because no day 14 peak-response samples were available, repertoires were characterized only after the peak T cell response. Participants were mostly white British and included more females than males, and it was suggested by the authors that clonal diversity may have been underestimated. In the small 56-69-year group, the increase in depth fell short of significance, most likely because of low power. Reportedly, almost half of the unique spike-specific TCRs recognized epitopes lying outside the regions that are mutated in the B.1.351 and B.1.1.7 variants. Conclusions about previously exposed vaccinees are limited because only five to seven AZD1222 recipients were SARS-CoV-2 seropositive at baseline. A significant rise in spike-specific TCR breadth and depth was observed after two AZD1222 doses relative to day 0 and relative to MenACWY recipients.

With respect to this clone: Its antigen specificity is not known. Base qualities are not recorded, but no much larger clone differs from it by a single base.

The CDR3 regions of human TCRbeta chains were subjected to immunosequencing. The original pipeline was this. TCRs in the repertoires were compared against a reference library of SARS-CoV-2-specific TCRs that had been generated with the MIRA antigen-specificity platform. Breadth was defined as the fraction of unique TCRs that were SARS-CoV-2-associated. Depth was defined as the fraction of total T cells that were SARS-CoV-2-associated. Using the MIRA data, every spike-specific TCR was mapped to the spike region that the TCR reacted to and assigned to either a CD4 or a CD8 class. Log10-transformed breadth and depth values were compared by one-way ANOVA with Sidak's multiple comparisons tests. Held by TCRdb, this immuneACCESS table contains in-frame sequences only and omits some clones. Under half of the omission traces to an unresolved V gene where checked; the cause of the rest is unknown. Clonal size and the V and J genes are those of that table, whereas D and trimming came from the DNA. The table for this sample lists over 150,000 clones; approximately 92% of them were counted only once. The ten largest make up 0.8% to 1.3% of the sample.

Taken with the paper, the label for time point translates to: about 28 days (+/-7) after the second vaccine dose. Taken with the paper, the label for treatment or condition translates to: meningococcal conjugate vaccine given as trial control. Vaccinee samples were obtained from the UK trials COV001 and COV002, which included a single-blind randomized controlled phase 2/3 trial of AZD1222 (ChAdOx1 nCoV-19) in healthy adults. Trial participant PBMC samples were collected at day 0 and day 28 after the second dose for TCRbeta chain sequencing. From a lookup of the germline V gene, CDR1 and CDR2 are SGHRS and YFSETQ. Trimming accounts for 2 bases at V and 0 bases at J, while the number of junction bases matched to no gene is 1. Spanning cysteine to phenylalanine, the CDR3 consists of 14 amino acids. The only DNA kept is the CDR3, 42 bases in frame from the first base.

This sample comprised peripheral blood, obtained 28 days after the second dose of the MenACWY control vaccine. Here the chain combines TRBV5-1 and TRBJ2-7; TRBD1 aligns with 8 central bases. The source of this sequence is an adult who received the MenACWY meningococcal vaccine as a control. The CDR3 loop reads CASSFGQGSYEQYF. The bases read TGCGCCAGCAGCTTTGGACAGGGCTCCTACGAGCAGTACTTC.